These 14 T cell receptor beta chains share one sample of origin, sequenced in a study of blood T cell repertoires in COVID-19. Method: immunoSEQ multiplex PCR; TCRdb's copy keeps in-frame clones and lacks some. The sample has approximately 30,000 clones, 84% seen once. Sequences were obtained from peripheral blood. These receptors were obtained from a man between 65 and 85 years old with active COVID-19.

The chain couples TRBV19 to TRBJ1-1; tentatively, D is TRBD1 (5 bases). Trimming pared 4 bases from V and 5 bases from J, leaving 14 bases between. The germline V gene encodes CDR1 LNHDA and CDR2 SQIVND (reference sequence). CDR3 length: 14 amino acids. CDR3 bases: TGTGCCAGTAGTAGCGGGGGGATACCGACTGAAGCTTTCTTT. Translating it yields CASSSGGIPTEAFF.

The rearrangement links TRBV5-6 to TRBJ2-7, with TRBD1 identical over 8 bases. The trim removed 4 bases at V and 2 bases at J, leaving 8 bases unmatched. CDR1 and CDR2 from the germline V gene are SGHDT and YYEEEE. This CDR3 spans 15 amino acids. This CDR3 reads CASSMWTGNPYEQYF. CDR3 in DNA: TGTGCCAGCAGCATGTGGACAGGGAATCCCTACGAGCAGTACTTC.

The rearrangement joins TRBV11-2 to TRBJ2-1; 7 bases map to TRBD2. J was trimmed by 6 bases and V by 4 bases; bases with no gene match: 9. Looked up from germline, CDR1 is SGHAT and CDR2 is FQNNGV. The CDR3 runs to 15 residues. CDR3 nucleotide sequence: TGTGCCAGCAGCTCCCCAATAGCGGGCATCAATGAGCAGTTCTTC. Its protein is CASSSPIAGINEQFF.

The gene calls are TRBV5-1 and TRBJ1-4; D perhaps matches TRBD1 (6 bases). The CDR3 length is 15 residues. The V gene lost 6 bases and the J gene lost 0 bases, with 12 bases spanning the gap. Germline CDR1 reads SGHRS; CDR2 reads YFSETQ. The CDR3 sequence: CASKGRTATNEKLFF. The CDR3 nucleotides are TGCGCCAGCAAGGGCAGGACAGCAACTAATGAAAAACTGTTTTTT. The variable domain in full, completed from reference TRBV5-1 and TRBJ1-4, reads KAGVTQTPRYLIKTRGQQVTLSCSPISGHRSVSWYQQTPGQGLQFLFEYFSETQRNKGNFPGRFSGRQFSNSRSEMNVSTLELGDSALYLCASKGRTATNEKLFFGSGTQLSVL.

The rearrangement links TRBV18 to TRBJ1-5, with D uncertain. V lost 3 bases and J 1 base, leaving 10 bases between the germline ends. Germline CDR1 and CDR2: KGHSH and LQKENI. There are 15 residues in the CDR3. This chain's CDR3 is CASSPRAGSNQPQHF. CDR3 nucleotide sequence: TGTGCCAGCTCACCCCGGGCGGGAAGCAATCAGCCCCAGCATTTT.

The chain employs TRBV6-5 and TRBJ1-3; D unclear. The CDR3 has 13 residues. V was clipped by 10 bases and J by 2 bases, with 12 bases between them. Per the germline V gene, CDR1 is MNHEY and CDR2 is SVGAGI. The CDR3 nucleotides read TGTGCCACCTTTCAGCGTACTGGAAACACCATATATTTT. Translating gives CATFQRTGNTIYF.

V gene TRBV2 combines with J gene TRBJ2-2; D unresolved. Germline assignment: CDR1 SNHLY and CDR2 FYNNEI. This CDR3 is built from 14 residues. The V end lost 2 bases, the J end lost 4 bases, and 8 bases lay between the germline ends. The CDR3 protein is CASSESRSTGELFF. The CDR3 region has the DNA TGTGCCAGCAGTGAATCGCGGAGCACCGGGGAGCTGTTTTTT.

The CDR3 nucleotides are TGTGCCAGCAGGGGGGGGTCGAGGTCTGAAGCTTTCTTT. Translating gives CASRGGSRSEAFF. The chain employs TRBV2 and TRBJ1-1; a possible D gene is TRBD1 (5 bases). V was trimmed by 6 bases and J by 6 bases, leaving 14 bases between them. CDR3 length equals 13 residues. Germline CDR1 and CDR2: SNHLY and FYNNEI.

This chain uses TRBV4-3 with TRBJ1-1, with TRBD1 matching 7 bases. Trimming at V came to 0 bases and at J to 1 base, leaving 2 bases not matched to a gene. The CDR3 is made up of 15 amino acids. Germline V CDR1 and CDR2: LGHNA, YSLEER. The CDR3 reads CASSQDGTANTEAFF. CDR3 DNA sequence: TGCGCCAGCAGCCAAGACGGGACAGCGAACACTGAAGCTTTCTTT.

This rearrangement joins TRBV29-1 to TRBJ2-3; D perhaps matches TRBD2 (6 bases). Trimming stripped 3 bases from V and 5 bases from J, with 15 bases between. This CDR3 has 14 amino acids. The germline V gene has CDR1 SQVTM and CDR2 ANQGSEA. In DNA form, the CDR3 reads TGCAGCGTTGAGCCGGGACTCCGGGGAGATACGCAGTATTTT. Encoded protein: CSVEPGLRGDTQYF.

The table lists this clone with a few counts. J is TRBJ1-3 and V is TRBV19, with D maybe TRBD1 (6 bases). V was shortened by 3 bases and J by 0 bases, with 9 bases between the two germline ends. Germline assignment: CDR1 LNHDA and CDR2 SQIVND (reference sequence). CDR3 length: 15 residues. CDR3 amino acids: CASSITTGSGNTIYF. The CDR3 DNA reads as TGTGCCAGTAGTATCACGACAGGCTCTGGAAACACCATATATTTT.

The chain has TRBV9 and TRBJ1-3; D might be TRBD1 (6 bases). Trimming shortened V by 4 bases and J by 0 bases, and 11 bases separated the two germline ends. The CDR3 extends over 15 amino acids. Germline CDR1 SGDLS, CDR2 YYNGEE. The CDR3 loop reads CASSLLRGSGNTIYF. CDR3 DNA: TGTGCCAGCAGCCTCCTCAGGGGCTCTGGAAACACCATATATTTT. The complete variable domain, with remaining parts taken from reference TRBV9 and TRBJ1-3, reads DSGVTQTPKHLITATGQRVTLRCSPRSGDLSVYWYQQSLDQGLQFLIQYYNGEERAKGNILERFSAQQFPDLHSELNLSSLELGDSALYFCASSLLRGSGNTIYFGEGSWLTVV.

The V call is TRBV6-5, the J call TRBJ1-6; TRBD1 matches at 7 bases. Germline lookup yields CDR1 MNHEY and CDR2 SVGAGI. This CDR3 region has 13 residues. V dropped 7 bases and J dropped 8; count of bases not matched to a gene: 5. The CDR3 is CASNYRGHSPLHF. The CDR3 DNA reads TGTGCCAGCAACTACAGGGGTCATTCACCCCTCCACTTT.

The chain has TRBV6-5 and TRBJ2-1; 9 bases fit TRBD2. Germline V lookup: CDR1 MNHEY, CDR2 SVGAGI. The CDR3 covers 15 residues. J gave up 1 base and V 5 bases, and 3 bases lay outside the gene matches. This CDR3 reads CASSSGGRSYNEQFF. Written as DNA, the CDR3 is TGTGCCAGCAGTAGCGGGGGGAGATCCTACAATGAGCAGTTCTTC.